These 13 T cell receptor beta chains originate from one sample sequenced in a study of cytomegalovirus exposure and HLA in healthy donors. PCR primers comprised 60 Vbeta and 13 Jbeta primers. Using immunoSEQ multiplex PCR, the repertoire was profiled, and TCRdb retains in-frame clones only, with some absent. The sample has about 73,000 clones, roughly 70% seen once. Source material: PBMCs. These receptors all come from an older man in good health and CMV-seronegative.

This clone was seen more than once but under ten times. One base away lies a much larger clone, so this may be a sequencing read error. The V and J genes are TRBV5-4 and TRBJ2-7; the D gene is possibly TRBD1 (6 bases). The CDR3 runs to 17 residues. Deletions cut 2 bases from V and 2 bases from J, with 20 bases between. Looked up from germline, CDR1 is SGHNT and CDR2 is YYREEE (reference sequence). The CDR3 region has the DNA TGTGCCAGCAGCTTAGTTGGGCCCGGACAGCTTACCTACGAGCAGTACTTC. Translating gives CASSLVGPGQLTYEQYF.

The chain is built from TRBV5-1 and TRBJ2-3; no reliable D call. The germline V and J ends were trimmed by 4 bases and 0 bases, with 12 bases remaining between them. CDR1 is SGHRS and CDR2 is YFSETQ in the germline V gene. The length of the CDR3 is 15 residues. The CDR3 bases are TGCGCCAGCAGCCCTGACGAGACTAGCACAGATACGCAGTATTTT. This sequence encodes CASSPDETSTDTQYF.

The genes are TRBV4-3 and TRBJ1-2, with D possibly TRBD1 on 6 matching bases. The CDR3 is made up of 17 amino acids. Trimming cost V 0 bases and J 4 bases, with 18 bases left between them. Germline V gives CDR1 LGHNA, CDR2 YSLEER. CDR3 in amino acids: CASSQDRLGRGSYGYTF. The CDR3 bases are TGCGCCAGCAGCCAAGATCGGTTGGGCAGGGGCAGCTATGGCTACACCTTC.

In this sample, this clone turned up a few times. This chain links TRBV2 with TRBJ1-4; D is undetermined. The ends were cut back, 0 bases at V and 3 bases at J, with 11 bases in the middle. Germline CDR1 reads SNHLY; CDR2 reads FYNNEI. This CDR3 spans 16 amino acids. In nucleotides, the CDR3 is TGTGCCAGCAGTGAAGCGCTTCTAGCCTCTAATGAAAAACTGTTTTTT. It yields the protein CASSEALLASNEKLFF.

The rearrangement links TRBV7-3 to TRBJ2-1, with TRBD2 as a possible D gene (5 bases). The CDR3 runs 14 residues. V lost 2 bases and J lost 10, with 15 bases in between. Germline lookup yields CDR1 SGHTA and CDR2 FQGTGA. This chain's CDR3 is CASSLEGGRGEQFF. The CDR3 DNA follows: TGTGCCAGCAGCTTAGAAGGCGGACGAGGGGAGCAGTTCTTC.

The gene calls are TRBV11-2 and TRBJ2-3, with 14 bases that match TRBD2. Germline V lookup: CDR1 SGHAT, CDR2 FQNNGV. Trimming took 4 bases from V and 6 from J; bases not matched to a gene: 9. The CDR3 runs to 17 residues. This chain's CDR3 is CASSSGLAGVMWDTQYF. CDR3 sequence (DNA): TGTGCCAGCAGCTCGGGACTAGCGGGAGTTATGTGGGATACGCAGTATTTT. Filled out from reference TRBV11-2 and TRBJ2-3, the complete variable domain reads EAGVAQSPRYKIIEKRQSVAFWCNPISGHATLYWYQQILGQGPKLLIQFQNNGVVDDSQLPKDRFSAERLKGVDSTLKIQPAKLEDSAVYLCASSSGLAGVMWDTQYFGPGTRLTVL.

The CDR3 is CASSPRGAATEAFF. The CDR3 bases are TGCGCCAGCAGCCCCAGGGGGGCCGCCACTGAAGCTTTCTTT. The rearrangement uses TRBV4-3 and TRBJ1-1; 7 bases match TRBD1. This CDR3 is 14 amino acids long. V was pared by 4 bases and J by 4 bases, with 6 bases of the junction left unmatched. Germline assignment: CDR1 LGHNA and CDR2 YSLEER.

The chain joins TRBV18 to TRBJ2-3, with 12 bases lining up with TRBD2. V lost 3 bases and J lost 3; bases outside the gene matches: 4. Germline V gene lookup returns CDR1 KGHSH and CDR2 LQKENI. This CDR3 contains 16 residues. The CDR3: CASSPRLAGVTDTQYF. CDR3 coding DNA: TGTGCCAGCTCACCGCGACTAGCGGGGGTAACAGATACGCAGTATTTT.

V usage is TRBV10-3 and J usage is TRBJ2-1, with 7 bases identical to TRBD2. The V gene's germline CDR1 is ENHRY and CDR2 SYGVKD. The CDR3 spans 14 residues. V trimming: 4 bases; J trimming: 6 bases; junction bases outside the gene matches: 6. The CDR3 DNA sequence: TGTGCCATCAGTGGTAGCGGGCCTCCCAATGAGCAGTTCTTC. This gives the protein CAISGSGPPNEQFF.

The chain has TRBV21-1 and TRBJ2-7; the table's D call of TRBD1 was not tested on the DNA. TRBV21-1 is classified as a pseudogene. The length of the CDR3 is 12 residues. The CDR3 DNA reads TGTGCCAGCAGGTACAGGTCTGTCGAGCAGTACTTC. It is translated as CASRYRSVEQYF.

The rearrangement uses TRBV9 and TRBJ2-4; TRBD2 matches 8 bases. Germline CDR1 SGDLS, CDR2 YYNGEE. The CDR3 totals 15 residues. J was trimmed by 5 bases and V by 4 bases; bases with no gene match: 8. CDR3 amino acids: CASSPVYSGENIQYF. DNA of the CDR3: TGTGCCAGCAGCCCCGTATATAGCGGGGAAAACATTCAGTACTTC.

V is TRBV28 and J is TRBJ1-1; a weak D match, TRBD1 (5 bases). CDR1 MDHEN and CDR2 SYDVKM come from the germline V gene. V was clipped by 11 bases and J by 2 bases, with 18 bases between them. This CDR3 region has 14 residues. The chain's CDR3 is CAGSGPGRNTEAFF. The DNA for the CDR3 is TGTGCCGGCTCAGGGCCAGGGCGAAACACTGAAGCTTTCTTT. The complete variable domain, with remaining parts taken from reference TRBV28 and TRBJ1-1, reads DVKVTQSSRYLVKRTGEKVFLECVQDMDHENMFWYRQDPGLGLRLIYFSYDVKMKEKGDIPEGYSVSREKKERFSLILESASTNQTSMYLCAGSGPGRNTEAFFGQGTRLTVV.

V is TRBV7-2 and J is TRBJ2-7; D is possibly TRBD2 (7 bases). Trimming removed 2 bases at V and 2 bases at J, with 13 bases between. The CDR3 is 15 residues long. The germline gives CDR1 SGHTA, CDR2 FQGNSA. The CDR3 DNA sequence: TGTGCCAGCAGCTTATTGTCGGGGGGCGCCTACGAGCAGTACTTC. Its protein is CASSLLSGGAYEQYF.